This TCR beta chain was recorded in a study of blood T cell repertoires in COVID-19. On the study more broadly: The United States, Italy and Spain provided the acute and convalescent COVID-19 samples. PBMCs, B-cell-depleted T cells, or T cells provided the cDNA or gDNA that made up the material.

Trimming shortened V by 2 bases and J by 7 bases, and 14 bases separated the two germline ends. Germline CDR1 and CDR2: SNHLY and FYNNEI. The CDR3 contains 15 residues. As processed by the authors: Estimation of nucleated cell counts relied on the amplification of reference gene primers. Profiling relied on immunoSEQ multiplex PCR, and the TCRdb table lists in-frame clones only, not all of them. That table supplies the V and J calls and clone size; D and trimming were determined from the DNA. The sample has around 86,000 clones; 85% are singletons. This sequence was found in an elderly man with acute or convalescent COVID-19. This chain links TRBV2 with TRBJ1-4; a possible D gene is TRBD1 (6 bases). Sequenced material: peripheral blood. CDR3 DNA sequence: TGTGCCAGCAGTGAACCAACAGGGTTGGGTGAAAAACTGTTTTTT. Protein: CASSEPTGLGEKLFF. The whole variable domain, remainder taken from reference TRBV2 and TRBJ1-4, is EPEVTQTPSHQVTQMGQEVILRCVPISNHLYFYWYRQILGQKVEFLVSFYNNEISEKSEIFDDQFSVERPDGSNFTLKIRSTKLEDSAMYFCASSEPTGLGEKLFFGSGTQLSVL.